This T cell receptor beta chain derives from a study of cytomegalovirus exposure and HLA in healthy donors. This clone has only a few counts. The PCR was carried out with 60 Vbeta primers and 13 Jbeta primers. Here immunoSEQ multiplex PCR was the method, and the copy in TCRdb shows in-frame clones only, minus some. The table records under 150,000 clones, over 65% of them present only once. V was clipped by 1 base and J by 2 bases, with 9 bases between them. The CDR3 extends over 15 amino acids. CDR1 and CDR2 (germline): SNHLY, FYNNEI. The rearrangement links TRBV2 to TRBJ1-5; D remains ambiguous. Sequencing was performed on PBMCs. The receptor's source is a young man in good health and CMV-seronegative. DNA of the CDR3: TGTGCCAGCAGTGAAGGGGCGCAGGGCAATCAGCCCCAGCATTTT. This encodes CASSEGAQGNQPQHF.